This T cell receptor (beta chain) was identified during a study of post-analysis software for immune sequencing data (dated by TCRdb to the mid-2010s). Broadly, across the study: The recorded disease courses included relapsing-remitting, secondary progressive and progressive-relapsing multiple sclerosis, and some patients had no subtype annotation. The multiple sclerosis patient repertoires were compared with about a dozen previously published healthy control repertoires from donors aged about 6 to 28 years. A subset of samples was prepared in parallel using single-end sample barcoding, then pooled and co-amplified after Illumina adapter ligation.

Of note for this clonotype: This receptor's antigen is unknown. Base qualities are not at hand, and no much larger clone is one base apart.

V is shortened by 2 bases, J by 4 bases, and the region joining them spans 9 bases. The CDR3 starts with the cysteine, ends with the phenylalanine, and has 13 residues. The entry retains the CDR3 DNA only, 39 bases that are in frame from base 1. Reading the germline V gene gives CDR1 SGDLS and CDR2 YYNGEE. To demonstrate the VDJtools post-analysis software, the study profiled TCR beta repertoires from the peripheral blood of about 13 young patients with multiple sclerosis. The multiple sclerosis patients were children and adolescents ranging in age from 6 to 15 years. The library was produced with PCR. TCRdb lists the instrument as Illumina HiSeq 2500. To reduce PCR and sequencing biases, unique molecular identifiers were incorporated into the TCR beta cDNA libraries. Some 500,000 cDNA molecules were obtained for every 1 to 10 million input T cells, so each molecule roughly corresponded to one T cell. Patient libraries were prepared and sequenced with the same protocol used for the earlier healthy control dataset. Samples belonging to the same batch were prepared together, multiplexed and sequenced on a shared HiSeq lane. As for how the authors treated the data: Raw barcoded reads were processed with MIGEC, discarding single-read molecular identifier groups before consensus assembly and CDR3 extraction. Clonotype tables were post-analysed with VDJtools, and diversity was normalized by down-sampling all datasets to the smallest sample size. Repertoire overlap clustering matched CDR3 amino acid but not nucleotide sequences to correct batch-related cross-sample contamination. TCRdb reran the public reads through fastp at Q25 and MiXCR, keeping productive beta chains. Rows merge per CDR3 protein into single entries with the most common DNA and genes. The V and J calls shown here were made by TCRdb, not taken from the authors' results. Counted in this sample were some 800,000 distinct CDR3 sequences; just over 45% of them appeared once. Approximately 4.4% of the sample comes from the top ten.

Study-wide findings and limitations: The control group was slightly older than the multiple sclerosis patient group. Patients showed significantly higher frequencies than controls for five TRBV segments, among them TRBV5-6, TRBV5-1 and TRBV20-1. Direct clustering with F measure revealed strong co-clustering of samples prepared in the same batch, which led to a batch-effect correction. Normalized Chao1 diversity was significantly lower in multiple sclerosis patients than controls, suggesting substantial peripheral T-cell clonal expansion.

Sequenced input: blood. This sequence was found in a girl between 10 and 17 years old with multiple sclerosis. The chain employs TRBV9 and TRBJ1-1, with the D gene too uncertain to name. The nucleotide sequence is TGTGCCAGCAGCGTGGGGAAGTCCACTGAAGCTTTCTTT. This codes for CASSVGKSTEAFF.